This record looks at one T cell receptor beta chain sequence and its context. What it recognizes is unknown. Sequencing was performed with immunoSEQ multiplex PCR; in TCRdb, only in-frame clones are kept and a portion is missing. The sample contains roughly 200,000 clones, 85% to 95% of which appear only once. The sample comes from a study of T cell responses to AZD1222 COVID-19 vaccine. General observations from the study: Nearly half of spike-specific TCRs reportedly target unmutated variant regions. Donor demographics were predominantly white British with a female majority; clonal diversity may be underestimated. Repertoires were collected only later (after the peak T cell response had occurred).

V lost 10 bases and J 1 base, leaving 23 bases between the germline ends. Germline V gene data show CDR1 as SGHTS and CDR2 as YDEGEE. The CDR3 contains 17 residues. The sample consisted of peripheral blood, taken 28 days after the second dose of the MenACWY control vaccine. The source of this sequence is an adult who received the MenACWY meningococcal vaccine as a control. The V gene is TRBV5-8, the J gene TRBJ2-2; tentatively, D is TRBD1 or TRBD2 (7 bases each). The CDR3 sequence: CAGRGRSPKRNTGELFF. The CDR3 region has the DNA TGTGCCGGGAGGGGGCGAAGTCCTAAACGGAACACCGGGGAGCTGTTTTTT.